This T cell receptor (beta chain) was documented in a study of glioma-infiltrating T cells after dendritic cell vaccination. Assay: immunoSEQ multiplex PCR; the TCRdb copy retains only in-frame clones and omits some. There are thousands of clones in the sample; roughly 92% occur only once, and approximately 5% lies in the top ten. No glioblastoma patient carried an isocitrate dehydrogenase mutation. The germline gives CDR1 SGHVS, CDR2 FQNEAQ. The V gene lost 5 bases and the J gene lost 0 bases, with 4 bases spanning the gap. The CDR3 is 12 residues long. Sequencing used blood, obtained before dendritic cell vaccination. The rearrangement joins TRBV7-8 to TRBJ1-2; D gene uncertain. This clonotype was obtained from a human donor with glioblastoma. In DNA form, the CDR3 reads TGTGCCAGCAGCACATCTAACTATGGCTACACCTTC. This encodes CASSTSNYGYTF.